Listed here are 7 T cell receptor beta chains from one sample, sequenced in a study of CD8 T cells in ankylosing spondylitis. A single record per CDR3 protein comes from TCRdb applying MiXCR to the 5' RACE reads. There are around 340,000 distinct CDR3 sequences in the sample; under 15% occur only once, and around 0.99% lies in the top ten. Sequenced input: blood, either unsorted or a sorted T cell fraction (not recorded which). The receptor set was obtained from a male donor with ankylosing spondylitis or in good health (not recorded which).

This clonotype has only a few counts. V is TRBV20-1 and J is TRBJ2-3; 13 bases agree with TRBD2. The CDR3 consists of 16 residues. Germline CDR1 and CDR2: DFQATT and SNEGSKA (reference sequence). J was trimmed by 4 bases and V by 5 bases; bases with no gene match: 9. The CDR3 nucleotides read TGCAGTGCTGATAGACTAGCGGGGGGATTATCAGATACGCAGTATTTT. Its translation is CSADRLAGGLSDTQYF.

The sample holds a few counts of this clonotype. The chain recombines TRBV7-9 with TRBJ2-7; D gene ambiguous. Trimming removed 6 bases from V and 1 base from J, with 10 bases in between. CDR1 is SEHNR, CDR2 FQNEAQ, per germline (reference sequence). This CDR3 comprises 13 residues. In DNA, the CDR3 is TGTGCCAGCAGGGAACACATTTCCTACGAGCAGTACTTC. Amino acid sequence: CASREHISYEQYF. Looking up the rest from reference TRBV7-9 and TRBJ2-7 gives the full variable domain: DTGVSQNPRHKITKRGQNVTFRCDPISEHNRLYWYRQTLGQGPEFLTYFQNEAQLEKSRLLSDRFSAERPKGSFSTLEIQRTEQGDSAMYLCASREHISYEQYFGPGTRLTVT.

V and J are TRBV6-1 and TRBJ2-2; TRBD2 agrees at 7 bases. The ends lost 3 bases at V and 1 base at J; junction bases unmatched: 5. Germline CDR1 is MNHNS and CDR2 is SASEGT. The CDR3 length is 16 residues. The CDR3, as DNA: TGTGCCAGCAGTGACGAACGCGGGAGGAACACCGGGGAGCTGTTTTTT. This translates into CASSDERGRNTGELFF.

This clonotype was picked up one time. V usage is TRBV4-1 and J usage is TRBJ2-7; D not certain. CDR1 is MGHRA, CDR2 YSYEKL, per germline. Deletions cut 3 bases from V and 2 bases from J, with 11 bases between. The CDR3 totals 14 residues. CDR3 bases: TGCGCCAGCAGCCAGATAGGGAAGCCCTACGAGCAGTACTTC. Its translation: CASSQIGKPYEQYF.

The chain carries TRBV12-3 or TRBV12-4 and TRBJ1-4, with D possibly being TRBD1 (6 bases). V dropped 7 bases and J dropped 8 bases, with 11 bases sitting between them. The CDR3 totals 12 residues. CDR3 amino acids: CASKGGGEKLFF. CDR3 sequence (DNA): TGTGCCAGCAAAGGGGGGGGAGAAAAACTGTTTTTT.

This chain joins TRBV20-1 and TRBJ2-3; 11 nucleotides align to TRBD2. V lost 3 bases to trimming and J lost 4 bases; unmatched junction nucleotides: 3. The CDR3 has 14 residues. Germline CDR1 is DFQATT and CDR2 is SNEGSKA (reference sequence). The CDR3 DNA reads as TGCAGTGCTAGTAGCGGGAGGGCCGCAGATACGCAGTATTTT. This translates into CSASSGRAADTQYF.

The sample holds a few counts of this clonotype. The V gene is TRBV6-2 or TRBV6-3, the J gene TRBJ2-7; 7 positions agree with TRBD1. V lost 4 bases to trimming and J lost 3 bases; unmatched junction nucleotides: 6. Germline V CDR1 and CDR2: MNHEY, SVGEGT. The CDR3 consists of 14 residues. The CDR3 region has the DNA TGTGCCAGCAGTTTTATTTGGGACAGCTACGAGCAGTACTTC. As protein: CASSFIWDSYEQYF.